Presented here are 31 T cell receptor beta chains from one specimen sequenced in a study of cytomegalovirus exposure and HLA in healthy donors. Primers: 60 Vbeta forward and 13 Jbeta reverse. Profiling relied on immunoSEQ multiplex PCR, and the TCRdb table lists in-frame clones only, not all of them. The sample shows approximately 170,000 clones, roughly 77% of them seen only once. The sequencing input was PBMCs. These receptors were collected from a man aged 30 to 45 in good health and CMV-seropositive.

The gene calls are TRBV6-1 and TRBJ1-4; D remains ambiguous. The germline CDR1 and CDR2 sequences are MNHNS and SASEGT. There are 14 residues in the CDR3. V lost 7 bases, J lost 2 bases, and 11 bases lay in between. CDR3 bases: TGTGCCAGCAAACCAGACTTCACTAATGAAAAACTGTTTTTT. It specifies CASKPDFTNEKLFF.

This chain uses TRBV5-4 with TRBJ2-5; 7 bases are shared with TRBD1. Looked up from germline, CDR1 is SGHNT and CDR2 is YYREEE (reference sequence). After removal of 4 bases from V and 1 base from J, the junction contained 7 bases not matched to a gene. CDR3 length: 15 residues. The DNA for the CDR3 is TGTGCCAGCAGCCGGGACAGCAACACCCAAGAGACCCAGTACTTC. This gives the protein CASSRDSNTQETQYF.

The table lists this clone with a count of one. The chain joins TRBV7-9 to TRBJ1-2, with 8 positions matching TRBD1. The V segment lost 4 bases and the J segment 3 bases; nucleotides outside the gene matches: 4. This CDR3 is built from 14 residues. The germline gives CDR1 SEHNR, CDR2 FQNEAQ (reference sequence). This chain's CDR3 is CASSSGQGDYGYTF. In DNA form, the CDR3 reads TGTGCCAGCAGCTCAGGACAGGGCGACTATGGCTACACCTTC. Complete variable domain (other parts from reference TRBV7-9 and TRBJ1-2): DTGVSQNPRHKITKRGQNVTFRCDPISEHNRLYWYRQTLGQGPEFLTYFQNEAQLEKSRLLSDRFSAERPKGSFSTLEIQRTEQGDSAMYLCASSSGQGDYGYTFGSGTRLTVV.

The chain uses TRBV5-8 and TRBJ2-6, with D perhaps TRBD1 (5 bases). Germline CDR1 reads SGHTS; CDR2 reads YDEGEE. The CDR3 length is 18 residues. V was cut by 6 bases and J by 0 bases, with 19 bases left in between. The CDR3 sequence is CASTLGSKGLSGANVLTF. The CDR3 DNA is TGTGCCAGCACGTTAGGGTCCAAGGGGCTCTCTGGGGCCAACGTCCTGACTTTC.

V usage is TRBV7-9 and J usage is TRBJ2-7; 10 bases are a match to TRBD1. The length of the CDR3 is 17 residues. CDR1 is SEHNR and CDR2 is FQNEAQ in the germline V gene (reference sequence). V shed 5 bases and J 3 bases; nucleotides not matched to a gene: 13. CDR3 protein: CASSPKAPTGGVYEQYF. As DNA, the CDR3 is TGTGCCAGCAGCCCCAAGGCCCCGACAGGGGGCGTCTACGAGCAGTACTTC.

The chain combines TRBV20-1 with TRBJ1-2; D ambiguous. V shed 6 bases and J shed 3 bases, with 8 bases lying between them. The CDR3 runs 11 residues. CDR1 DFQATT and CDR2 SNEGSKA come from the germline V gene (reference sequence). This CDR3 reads CSASVDYGYTF. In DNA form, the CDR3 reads TGCAGTGCCAGCGTTGACTATGGCTACACCTTC.

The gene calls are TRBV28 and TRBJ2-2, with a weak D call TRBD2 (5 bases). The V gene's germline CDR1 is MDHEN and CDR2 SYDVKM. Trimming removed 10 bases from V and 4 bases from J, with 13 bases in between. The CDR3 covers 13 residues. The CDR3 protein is CATRVGATGELFF. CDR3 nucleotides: TGTGCCACCAGAGTGGGAGCCACCGGGGAGCTGTTTTTT.

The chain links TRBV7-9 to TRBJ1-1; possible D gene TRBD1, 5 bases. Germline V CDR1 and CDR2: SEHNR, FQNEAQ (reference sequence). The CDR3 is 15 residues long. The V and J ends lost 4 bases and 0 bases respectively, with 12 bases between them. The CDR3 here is CASSSRVTMNTEAFF. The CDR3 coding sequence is TGTGCCAGCAGCTCCAGGGTGACGATGAACACTGAAGCTTTCTTT.

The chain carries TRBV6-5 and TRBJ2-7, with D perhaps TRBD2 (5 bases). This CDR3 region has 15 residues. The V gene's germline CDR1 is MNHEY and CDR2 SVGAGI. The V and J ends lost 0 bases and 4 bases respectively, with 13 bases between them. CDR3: CASSYSTNQPYEQYF. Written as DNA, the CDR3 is TGTGCCAGCAGTTACTCGACTAACCAGCCGTACGAGCAGTACTTC.

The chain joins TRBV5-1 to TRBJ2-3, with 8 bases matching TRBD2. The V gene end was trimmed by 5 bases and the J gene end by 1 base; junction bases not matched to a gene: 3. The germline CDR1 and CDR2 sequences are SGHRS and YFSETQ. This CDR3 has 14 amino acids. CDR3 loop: CASSETSGTDTQYF. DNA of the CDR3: TGCGCCAGCAGTGAGACTAGCGGCACAGATACGCAGTATTTT.

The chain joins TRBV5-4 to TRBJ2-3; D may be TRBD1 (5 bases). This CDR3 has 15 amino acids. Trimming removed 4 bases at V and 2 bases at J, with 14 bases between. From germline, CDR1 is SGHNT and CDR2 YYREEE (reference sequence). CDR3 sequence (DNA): TGTGCCAGCAGCGCTCAGGGAACCCCCACAGATACGCAGTATTTT. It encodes CASSAQGTPTDTQYF. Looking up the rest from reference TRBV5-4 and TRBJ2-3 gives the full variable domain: ETGVTQSPTHLIKTRGQQVTLRCSSQSGHNTVSWYQQALGQGPQFIFQYYREEENGRGNFPPRFSGLQFPNYSSELNVNALELDDSALYLCASSAQGTPTDTQYFGPGTRLTVL.

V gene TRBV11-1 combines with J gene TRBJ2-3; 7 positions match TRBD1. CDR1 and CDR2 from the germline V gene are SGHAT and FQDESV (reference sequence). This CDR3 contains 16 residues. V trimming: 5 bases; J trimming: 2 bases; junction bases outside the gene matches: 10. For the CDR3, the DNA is TGTGCCAGCAGCCTGCAGGGGGTCTCATCCACAGATACGCAGTATTTT. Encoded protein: CASSLQGVSSTDTQYF.

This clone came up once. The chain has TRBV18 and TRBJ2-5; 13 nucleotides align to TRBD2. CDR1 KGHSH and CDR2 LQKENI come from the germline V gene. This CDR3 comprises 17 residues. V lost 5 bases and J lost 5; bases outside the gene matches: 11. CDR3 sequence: CASSIVSLAGGPETQYF. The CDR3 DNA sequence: TGTGCCAGCTCAATCGTTTCACTAGCGGGAGGGCCCGAGACCCAGTACTTC.

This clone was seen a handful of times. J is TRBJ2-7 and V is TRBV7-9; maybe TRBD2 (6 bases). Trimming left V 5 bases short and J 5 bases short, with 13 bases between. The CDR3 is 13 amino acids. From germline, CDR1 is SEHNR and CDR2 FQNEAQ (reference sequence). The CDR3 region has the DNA TGTGCCAGCAGCCTGATAGCGGAAAACGAGCAGTACTTC. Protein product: CASSLIAENEQYF.

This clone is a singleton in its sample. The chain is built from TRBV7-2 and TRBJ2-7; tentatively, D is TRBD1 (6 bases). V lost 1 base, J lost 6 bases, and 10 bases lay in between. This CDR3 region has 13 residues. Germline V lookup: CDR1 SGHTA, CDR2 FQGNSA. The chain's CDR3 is CASSLDRRGEQYF. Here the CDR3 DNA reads TGTGCCAGCAGCTTAGATCGCAGGGGCGAGCAGTACTTC.

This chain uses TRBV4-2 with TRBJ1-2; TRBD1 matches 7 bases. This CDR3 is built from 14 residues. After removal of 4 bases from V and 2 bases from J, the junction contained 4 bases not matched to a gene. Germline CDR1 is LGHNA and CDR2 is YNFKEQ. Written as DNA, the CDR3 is TGTGCCAGCAGCCCCCGGGGACAGAACTATGGCTACACCTTC. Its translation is CASSPRGQNYGYTF.

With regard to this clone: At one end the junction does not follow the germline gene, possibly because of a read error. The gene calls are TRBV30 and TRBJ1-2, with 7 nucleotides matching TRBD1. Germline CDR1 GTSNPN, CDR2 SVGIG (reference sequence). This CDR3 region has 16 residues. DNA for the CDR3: TGTGCCTGGAGTAGGGTGGGTCCAGGGGGAAAGTATGGCCACACCTTC. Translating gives CAWSRVGPGGKYGHTF.

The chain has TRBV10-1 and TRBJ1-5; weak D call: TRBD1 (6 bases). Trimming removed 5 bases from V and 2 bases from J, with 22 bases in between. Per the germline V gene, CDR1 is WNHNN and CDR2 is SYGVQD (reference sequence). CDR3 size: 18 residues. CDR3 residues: CASSKGGPLVIGNQPQHF. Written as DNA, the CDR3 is TGCGCCAGCAGTAAAGGGGGACCCCTTGTTATAGGCAATCAGCCCCAGCATTTT.

This CDR3 is CASSWGDRGNSPLHF. For the CDR3, the DNA is TGTGCCAGCAGTTGGGGGGACAGAGGCAATTCACCCCTCCACTTT. The V gene is TRBV6-5, the J gene TRBJ1-6, with TRBD1 identical over 7 bases. V shed 4 bases and J 7 bases; nucleotides not matched to a gene: 7. CDR1 is MNHEY, CDR2 SVGAGI, per germline. The CDR3 spans 15 residues.

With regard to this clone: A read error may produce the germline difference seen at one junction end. The CDR3 protein is CAGSFRTREVPYEQYF. Written as DNA, the CDR3 is TGTGCCGGCAGCTTCCGGACGCGGGAGGTCCCCTACGAGCAGTACTTC. This chain joins TRBV11-2 and TRBJ2-7; 8 bases agree with TRBD2. The germline V gene encodes CDR1 SGHAT and CDR2 FQNNGV. The CDR3 is 16 residues long.

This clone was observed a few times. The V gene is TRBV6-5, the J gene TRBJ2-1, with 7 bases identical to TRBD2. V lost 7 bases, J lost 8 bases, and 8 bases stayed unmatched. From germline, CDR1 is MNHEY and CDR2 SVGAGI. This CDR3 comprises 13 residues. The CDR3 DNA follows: TGTGCCAGCACTAACCCTGGGGGGGATGAGCAGTTCTTC. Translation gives CASTNPGGDEQFF.

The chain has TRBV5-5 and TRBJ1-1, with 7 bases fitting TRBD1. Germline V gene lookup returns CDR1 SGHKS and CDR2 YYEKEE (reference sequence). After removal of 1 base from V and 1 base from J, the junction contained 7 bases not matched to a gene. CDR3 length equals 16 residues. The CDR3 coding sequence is TGTGCCAGCAGCTTGACGGGGACAGACCAGAACACTGAAGCTTTCTTT. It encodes CASSLTGTDQNTEAFF.

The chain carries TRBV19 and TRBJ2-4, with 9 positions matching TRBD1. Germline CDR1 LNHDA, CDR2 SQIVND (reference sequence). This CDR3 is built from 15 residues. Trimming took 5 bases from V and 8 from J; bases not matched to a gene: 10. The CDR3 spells CASSPGTGRSDIQYF. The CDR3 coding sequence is TGTGCCAGTAGTCCCGGGACAGGGAGGTCGGACATTCAGTACTTC.

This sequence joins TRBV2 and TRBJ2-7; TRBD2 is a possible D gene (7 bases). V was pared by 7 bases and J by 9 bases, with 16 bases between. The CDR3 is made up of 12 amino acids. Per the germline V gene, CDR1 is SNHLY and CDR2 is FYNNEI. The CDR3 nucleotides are TGTGCCAGCACGCCCCAGGGAGGGGGGCAGTACTTC. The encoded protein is CASTPQGGGQYF.

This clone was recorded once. As DNA, the CDR3 is TGCGCCAGCAGCCAAGATATCAGGACAGGGGGCTACGAGCAGTACTTC. Amino acid sequence: CASSQDIRTGGYEQYF. The V call is TRBV4-3, the J call TRBJ2-5, with 10 bases matching TRBD1. The DNA end is more similar to TRBJ2-7, so the J call may be wrong. CDR3 length: 16 amino acids. Germline loops: CDR1 LGHNA, CDR2 YSLEER.

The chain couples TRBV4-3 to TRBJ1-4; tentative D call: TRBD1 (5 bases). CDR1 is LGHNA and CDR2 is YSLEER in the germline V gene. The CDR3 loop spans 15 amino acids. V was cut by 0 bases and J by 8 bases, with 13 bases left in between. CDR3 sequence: CASSQEAGRREKLFF. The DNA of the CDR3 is TGCGCCAGCAGCCAAGAAGCAGGGAGGCGGGAAAAACTGTTTTTT.

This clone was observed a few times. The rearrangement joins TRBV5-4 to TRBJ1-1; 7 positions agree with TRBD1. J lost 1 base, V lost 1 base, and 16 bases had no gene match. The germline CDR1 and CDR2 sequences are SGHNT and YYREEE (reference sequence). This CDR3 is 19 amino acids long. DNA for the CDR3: TGTGCCAGCAGCTTGCTTGGTTTTGCCAGGGGGGCGGAGAACACTGAAGCTTTCTTT. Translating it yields CASSLLGFARGAENTEAFF.

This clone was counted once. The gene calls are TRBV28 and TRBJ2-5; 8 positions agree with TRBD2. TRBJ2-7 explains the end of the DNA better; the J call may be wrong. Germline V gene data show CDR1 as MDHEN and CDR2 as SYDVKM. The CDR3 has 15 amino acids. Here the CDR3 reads CASRLSGSGNYEQYF. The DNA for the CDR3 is TGTGCCAGCAGACTCAGCGGTAGCGGGAACTACGAGCAGTACTTC.

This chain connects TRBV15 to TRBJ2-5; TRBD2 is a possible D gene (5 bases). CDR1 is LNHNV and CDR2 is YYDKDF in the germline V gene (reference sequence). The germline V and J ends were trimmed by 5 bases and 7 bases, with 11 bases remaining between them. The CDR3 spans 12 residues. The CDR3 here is CATSYGRGTQYF. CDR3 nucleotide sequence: TGTGCCACCAGCTATGGCCGGGGGACCCAGTACTTC.

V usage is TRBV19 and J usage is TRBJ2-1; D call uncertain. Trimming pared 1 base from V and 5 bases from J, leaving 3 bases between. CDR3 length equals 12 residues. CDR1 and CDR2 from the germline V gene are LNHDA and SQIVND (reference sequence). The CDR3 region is CASSIGDNEQFF. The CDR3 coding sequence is TGTGCCAGTAGTATAGGAGACAATGAGCAGTTCTTC.

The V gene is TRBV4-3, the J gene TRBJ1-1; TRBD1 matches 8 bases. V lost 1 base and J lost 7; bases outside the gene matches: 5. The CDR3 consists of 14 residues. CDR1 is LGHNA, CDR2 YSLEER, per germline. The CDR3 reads CASSQGRGTGEAFF. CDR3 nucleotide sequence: TGCGCCAGCAGCCAAGGTCGGGGGACAGGTGAAGCTTTCTTT.